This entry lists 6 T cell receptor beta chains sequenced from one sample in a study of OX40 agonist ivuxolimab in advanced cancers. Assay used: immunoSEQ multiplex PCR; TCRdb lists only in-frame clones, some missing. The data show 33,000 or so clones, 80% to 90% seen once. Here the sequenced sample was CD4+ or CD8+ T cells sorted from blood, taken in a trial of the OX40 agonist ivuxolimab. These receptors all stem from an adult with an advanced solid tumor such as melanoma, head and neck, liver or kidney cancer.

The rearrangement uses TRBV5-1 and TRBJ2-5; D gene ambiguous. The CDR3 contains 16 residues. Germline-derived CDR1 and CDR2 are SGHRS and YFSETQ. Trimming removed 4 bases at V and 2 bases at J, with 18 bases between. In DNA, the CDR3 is TGCGCCAGCAGCCCGGCAGCATCGAGAAAACAAGAGACCCAGTACTTC. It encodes CASSPAASRKQETQYF.

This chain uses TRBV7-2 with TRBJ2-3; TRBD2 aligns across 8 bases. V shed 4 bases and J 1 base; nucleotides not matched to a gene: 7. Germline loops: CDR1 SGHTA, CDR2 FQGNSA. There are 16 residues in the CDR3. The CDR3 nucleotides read TGTGCCAGCAGCTCTTCGGTGACTAGCGGCACAGATACGCAGTATTTT. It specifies CASSSSVTSGTDTQYF.

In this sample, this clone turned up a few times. CDR3 coding DNA: TGTGCCAGTAGTATGTCGCAGGTTGGAAACACCATATATTTT. Translated, it gives CASSMSQVGNTIYF. This sequence joins TRBV19 and TRBJ1-3; no definite D call. The germline V gene has CDR1 LNHDA and CDR2 SQIVND (reference sequence). With 3 bases removed from V and 3 bases from J, the gap between germline ends came to 9 bases. This CDR3 spans 14 amino acids.

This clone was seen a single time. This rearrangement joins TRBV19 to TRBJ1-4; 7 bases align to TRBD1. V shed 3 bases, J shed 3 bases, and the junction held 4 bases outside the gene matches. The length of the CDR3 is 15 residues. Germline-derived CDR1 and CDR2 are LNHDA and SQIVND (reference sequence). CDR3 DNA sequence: TGTGCCAGTAGTATCACGACAGGGTCTAATGAAAAACTGTTTTTT. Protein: CASSITTGSNEKLFF.

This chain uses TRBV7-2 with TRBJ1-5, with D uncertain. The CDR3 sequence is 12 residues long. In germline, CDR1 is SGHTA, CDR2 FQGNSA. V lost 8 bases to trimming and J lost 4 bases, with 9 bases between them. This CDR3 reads CASASVNQPQHF. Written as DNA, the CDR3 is TGTGCCAGCGCATCGGTAAATCAGCCCCAGCATTTT.

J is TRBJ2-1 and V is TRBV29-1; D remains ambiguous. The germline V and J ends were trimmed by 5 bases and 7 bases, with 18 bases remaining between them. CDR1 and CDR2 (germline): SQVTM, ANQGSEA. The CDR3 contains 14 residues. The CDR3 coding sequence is TGCAGCGTTTATTCGGATCAGGTTGGGAATGAGCAGTTCTTC. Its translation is CSVYSDQVGNEQFF.